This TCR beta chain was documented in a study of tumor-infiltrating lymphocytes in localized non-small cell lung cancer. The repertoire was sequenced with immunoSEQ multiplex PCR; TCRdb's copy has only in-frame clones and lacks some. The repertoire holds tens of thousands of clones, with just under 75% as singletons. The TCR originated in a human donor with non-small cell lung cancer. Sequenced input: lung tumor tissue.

The CDR3 is CASSQTTSPGELFF. CDR3 nucleotides: TGTGCCAGCAGCCAAACGACTAGTCCCGGGGAGCTGTTTTTT. This chain links TRBV14 with TRBJ2-2, with D possibly TRBD2 on 6 matching bases. V was trimmed by 2 bases and J by 6 bases, leaving 10 bases between them. The CDR3 is made up of 14 amino acids. Germline V gene lookup returns CDR1 SGHDN and CDR2 FVKESK.